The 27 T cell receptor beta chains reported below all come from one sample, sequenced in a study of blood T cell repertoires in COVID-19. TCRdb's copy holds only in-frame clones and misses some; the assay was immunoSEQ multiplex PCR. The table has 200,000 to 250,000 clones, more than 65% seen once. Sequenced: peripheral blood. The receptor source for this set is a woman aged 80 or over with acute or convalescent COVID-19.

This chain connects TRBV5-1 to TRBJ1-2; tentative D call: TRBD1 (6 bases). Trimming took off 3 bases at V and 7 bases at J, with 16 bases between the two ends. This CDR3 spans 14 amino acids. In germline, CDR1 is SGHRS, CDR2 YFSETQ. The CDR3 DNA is TGCGCCAGCAGCTCCGACACAGGGTCGAGTGGCTACACCTTC. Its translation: CASSSDTGSSGYTF.

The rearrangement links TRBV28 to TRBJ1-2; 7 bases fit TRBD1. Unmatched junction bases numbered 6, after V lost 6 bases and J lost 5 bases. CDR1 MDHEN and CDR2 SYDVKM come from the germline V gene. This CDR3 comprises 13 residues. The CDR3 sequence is CASRWTGDYGYTF. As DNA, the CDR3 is TGTGCCAGCAGGTGGACAGGCGATTATGGCTACACCTTC.

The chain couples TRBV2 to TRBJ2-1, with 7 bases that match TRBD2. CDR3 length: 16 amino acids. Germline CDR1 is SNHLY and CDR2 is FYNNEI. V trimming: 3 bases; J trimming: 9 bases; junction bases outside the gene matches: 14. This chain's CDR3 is CASSEKQRGQGGEQFF. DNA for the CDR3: TGTGCCAGCAGTGAGAAGCAGCGGGGTCAAGGCGGTGAGCAGTTCTTC.

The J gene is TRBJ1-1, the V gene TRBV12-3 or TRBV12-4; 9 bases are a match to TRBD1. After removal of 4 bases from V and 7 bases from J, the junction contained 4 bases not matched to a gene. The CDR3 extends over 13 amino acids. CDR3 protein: CASSSTGGSEAFF. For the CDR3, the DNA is TGTGCCAGCAGTTCGACAGGGGGAAGTGAAGCTTTCTTT.

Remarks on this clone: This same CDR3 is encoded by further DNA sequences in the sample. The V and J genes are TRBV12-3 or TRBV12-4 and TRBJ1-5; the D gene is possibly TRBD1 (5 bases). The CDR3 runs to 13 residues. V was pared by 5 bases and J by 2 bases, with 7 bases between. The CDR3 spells CASSQGGNQPQHF. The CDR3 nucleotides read TGTGCCAGCAGTCAGGGTGGCAATCAGCCCCAGCATTTT.

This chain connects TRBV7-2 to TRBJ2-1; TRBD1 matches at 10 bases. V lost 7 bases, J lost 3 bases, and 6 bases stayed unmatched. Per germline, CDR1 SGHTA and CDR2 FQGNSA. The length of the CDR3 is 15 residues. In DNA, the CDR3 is TGTGCCAGCAATAAGGGACAGGGGCTCTACAATGAGCAGTTCTTC. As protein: CASNKGQGLYNEQFF.

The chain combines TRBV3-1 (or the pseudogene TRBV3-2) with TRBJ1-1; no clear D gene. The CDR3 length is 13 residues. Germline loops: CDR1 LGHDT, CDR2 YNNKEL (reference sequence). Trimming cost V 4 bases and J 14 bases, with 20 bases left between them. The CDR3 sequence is CASSLGLDPPKFF. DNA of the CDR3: TGTGCCAGCAGCCTCGGACTCGACCCACCTAAATTCTTT.

The CDR3 nucleotides are TGTGCCAGCAGTGACTCGGGCGACTCTGGGGCCAACGTCCTGACTTTC. Amino acids: CASSDSGDSGANVLTF. V gene TRBV6-4 combines with J gene TRBJ2-6; no reliable D call. Germline V gene data show CDR1 as MRHNA and CDR2 as SNTAGT. Trimming cost V 0 bases and J 0 bases, with 6 bases left between them. The CDR3 totals 16 residues.

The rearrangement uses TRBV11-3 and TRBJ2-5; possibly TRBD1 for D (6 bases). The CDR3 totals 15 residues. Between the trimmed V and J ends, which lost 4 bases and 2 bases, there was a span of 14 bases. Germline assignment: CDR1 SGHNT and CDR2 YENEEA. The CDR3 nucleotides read TGTGCCAGCAGCTCTGCCCGGACAGAACAAGAGACCCAGTACTTC. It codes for CASSSARTEQETQYF.

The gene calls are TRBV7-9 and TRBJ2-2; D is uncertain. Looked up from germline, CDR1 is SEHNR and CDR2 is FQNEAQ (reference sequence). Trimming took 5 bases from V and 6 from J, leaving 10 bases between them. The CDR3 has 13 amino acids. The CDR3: CASSPNLPGELFF. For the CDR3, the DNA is TGTGCCAGCAGCCCCAACCTACCCGGGGAGCTGTTTTTT.

As DNA, the CDR3 is TGCGCCAGCAGCGAGGGACAGGGGTTTCCGTTCTTC. It encodes CASSEGQGFPFF. This chain joins TRBV5-1 and TRBJ2-1; 10 nucleotides agree with TRBD1. Germline loops: CDR1 SGHRS, CDR2 YFSETQ. V gave up 4 bases and J gave up 15 bases; unmatched junction bases: 7. The CDR3 has 12 amino acids.

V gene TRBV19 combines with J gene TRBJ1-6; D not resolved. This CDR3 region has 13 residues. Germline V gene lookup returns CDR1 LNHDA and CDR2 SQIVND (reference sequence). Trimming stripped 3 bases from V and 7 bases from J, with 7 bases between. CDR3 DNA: TGTGCCAGTAGTATCCAGAAGAATTCACCCCTCCACTTT. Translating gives CASSIQKNSPLHF.

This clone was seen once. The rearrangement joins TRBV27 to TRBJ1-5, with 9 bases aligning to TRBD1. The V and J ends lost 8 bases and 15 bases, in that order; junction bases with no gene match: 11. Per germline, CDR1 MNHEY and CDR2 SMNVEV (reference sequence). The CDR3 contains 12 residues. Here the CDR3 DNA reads TGTGCCAGCCCCGAGAGGGACAGGGTAGGGCATTTT. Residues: CASPERDRVGHF.

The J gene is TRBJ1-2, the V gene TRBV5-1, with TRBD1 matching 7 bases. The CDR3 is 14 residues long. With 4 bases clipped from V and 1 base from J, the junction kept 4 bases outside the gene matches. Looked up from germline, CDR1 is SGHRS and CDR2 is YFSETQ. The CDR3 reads CASSEDRSNYGYTF. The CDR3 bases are TGCGCCAGCAGCGAGGACAGGAGTAACTATGGCTACACCTTC.

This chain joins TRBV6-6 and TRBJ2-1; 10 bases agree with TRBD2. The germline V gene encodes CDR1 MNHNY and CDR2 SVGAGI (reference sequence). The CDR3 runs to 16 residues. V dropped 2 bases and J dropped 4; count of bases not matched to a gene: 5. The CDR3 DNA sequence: TGTGCCAGCAGTTACGCTGGAGCGGGGGGGTACAATGAGCAGTTCTTC. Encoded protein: CASSYAGAGGYNEQFF.

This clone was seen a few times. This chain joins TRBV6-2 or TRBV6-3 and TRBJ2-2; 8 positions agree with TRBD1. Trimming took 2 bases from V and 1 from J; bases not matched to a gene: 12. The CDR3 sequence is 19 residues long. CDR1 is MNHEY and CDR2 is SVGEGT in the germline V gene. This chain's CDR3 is CASSYPDRAVPLNTGELFF. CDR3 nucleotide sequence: TGTGCCAGCAGTTACCCGGACAGGGCTGTACCGTTGAACACCGGGGAGCTGTTTTTT.

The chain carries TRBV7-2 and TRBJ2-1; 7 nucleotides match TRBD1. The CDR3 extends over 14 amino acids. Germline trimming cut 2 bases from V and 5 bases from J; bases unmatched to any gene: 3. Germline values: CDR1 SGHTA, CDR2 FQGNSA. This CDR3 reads CASSLNRGDNEQFF. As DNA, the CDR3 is TGTGCCAGCAGCTTAAACAGGGGCGACAATGAGCAGTTCTTC.

The CDR3 bases are TGTGCCAGCAGCGGTCCGAACCCCGCTGGAAACACCATATATTTT. Protein product: CASSGPNPAGNTIYF. The rearrangement joins TRBV28 to TRBJ1-3; D ambiguous. The CDR3 loop spans 15 amino acids. Germline V gives CDR1 MDHEN, CDR2 SYDVKM. V lost 6 bases and J lost 2, with 14 bases in between.

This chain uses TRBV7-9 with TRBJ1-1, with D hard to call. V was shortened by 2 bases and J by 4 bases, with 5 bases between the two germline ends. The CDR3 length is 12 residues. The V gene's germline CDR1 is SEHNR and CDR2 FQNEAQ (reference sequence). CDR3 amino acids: CASSLLSTEAFF. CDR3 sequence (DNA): TGTGCCAGCAGCTTACTGAGCACTGAAGCTTTCTTT.

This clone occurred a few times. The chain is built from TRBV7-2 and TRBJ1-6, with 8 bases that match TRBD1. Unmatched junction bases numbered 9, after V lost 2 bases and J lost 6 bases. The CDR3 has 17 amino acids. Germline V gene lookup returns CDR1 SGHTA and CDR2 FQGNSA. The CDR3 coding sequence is TGTGCCAGCAGCTTATTTCAGGGGGCTGCGGGTAATTCACCCCTCCACTTT. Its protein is CASSLFQGAAGNSPLHF.

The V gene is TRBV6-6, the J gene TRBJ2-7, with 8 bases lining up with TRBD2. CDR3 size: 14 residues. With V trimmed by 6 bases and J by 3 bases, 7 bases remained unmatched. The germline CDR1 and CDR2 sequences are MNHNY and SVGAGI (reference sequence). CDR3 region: CASRERGKGYEQYF. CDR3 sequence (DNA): TGTGCCAGCAGGGAGCGGGGGAAGGGCTACGAGCAGTACTTC.

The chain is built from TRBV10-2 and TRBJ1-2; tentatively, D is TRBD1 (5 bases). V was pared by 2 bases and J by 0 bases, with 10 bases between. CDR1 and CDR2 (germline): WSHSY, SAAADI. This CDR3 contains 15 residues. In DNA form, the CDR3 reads TGCGCCAGCAGTGAGATAGGGGAAGCTAACTATGGCTACACCTTC. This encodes CASSEIGEANYGYTF.

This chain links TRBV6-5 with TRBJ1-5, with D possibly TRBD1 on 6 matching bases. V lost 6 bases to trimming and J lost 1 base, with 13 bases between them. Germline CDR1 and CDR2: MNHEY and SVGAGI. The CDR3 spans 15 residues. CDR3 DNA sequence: TGTGCCAGCAGGGATACAGGGTTAAGCAATCAGCCCCAGCATTTT. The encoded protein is CASRDTGLSNQPQHF.

CDR3 protein: CASSLGGVNTGELFF. CDR3 nucleotides: TGTGCCAGCAGCTTAGGCGGGGTGAACACCGGGGAGCTGTTTTTT. J is TRBJ2-2 and V is TRBV11-2; weak D call: TRBD2 (6 bases). The CDR3 spans 15 residues. Trimming cost V 1 base and J 1 base, with 7 bases left between them. CDR1 SGHAT and CDR2 FQNNGV come from the germline V gene.

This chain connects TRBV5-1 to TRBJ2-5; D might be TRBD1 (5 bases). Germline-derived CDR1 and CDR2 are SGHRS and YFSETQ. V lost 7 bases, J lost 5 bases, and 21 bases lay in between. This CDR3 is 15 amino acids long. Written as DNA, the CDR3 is TGCGCCAGCGCCACCCGGTCCAGGGCCGAGGAGACCCAGTACTTC. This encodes CASATRSRAEETQYF.

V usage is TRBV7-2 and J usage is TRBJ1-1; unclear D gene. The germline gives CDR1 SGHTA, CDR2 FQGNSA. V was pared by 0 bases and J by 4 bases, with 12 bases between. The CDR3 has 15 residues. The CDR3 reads CASSLAGVTGTEAFF. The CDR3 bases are TGTGCCAGCAGCTTAGCCGGGGTTACTGGCACTGAAGCTTTCTTT.

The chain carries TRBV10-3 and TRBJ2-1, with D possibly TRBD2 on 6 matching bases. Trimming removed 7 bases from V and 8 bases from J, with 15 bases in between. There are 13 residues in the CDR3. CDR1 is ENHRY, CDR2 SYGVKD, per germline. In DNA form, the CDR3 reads TGTGCCATCACGGGCGGGGTCCCCGATGAGCAGTTCTTC. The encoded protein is CAITGGVPDEQFF.